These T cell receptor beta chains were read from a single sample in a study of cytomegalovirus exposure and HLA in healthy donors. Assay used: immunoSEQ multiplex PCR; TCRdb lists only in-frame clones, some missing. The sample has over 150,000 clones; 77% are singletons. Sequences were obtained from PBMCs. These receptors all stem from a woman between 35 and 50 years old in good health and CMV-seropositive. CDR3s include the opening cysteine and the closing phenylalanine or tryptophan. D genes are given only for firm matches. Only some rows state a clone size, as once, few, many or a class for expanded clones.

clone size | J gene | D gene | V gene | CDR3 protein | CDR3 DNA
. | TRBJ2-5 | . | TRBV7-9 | CASSLGGRAETQYF | TGTGCCAGCAGCTTAGGGGGGCGCGCGGAGACCCAGTACTTC
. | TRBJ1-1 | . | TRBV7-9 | CASSLELDTEAFF | TGTGCCAGCAGCTTAGAACTAGACACTGAAGCTTTCTTT
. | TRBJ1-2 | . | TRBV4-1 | CASSQEGQYGYTF | TGCGCCAGCAGCCAAGAAGGACAGTATGGCTACACCTTC
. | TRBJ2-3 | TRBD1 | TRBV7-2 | CASSLGQARTDTQYF | TGTGCCAGCAGCCTAGGACAGGCCCGCACAGATACGCAGTATTTT
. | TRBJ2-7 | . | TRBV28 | CASTESGTRYEQYF | TGTGCCAGCACAGAATCCGGGACACGATACGAGCAGTACTTC
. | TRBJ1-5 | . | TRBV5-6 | CASSSGGDFDQPQHF | TGTGCCAGCAGCTCGGGCGGGGACTTCGATCAGCCCCAGCATTTT
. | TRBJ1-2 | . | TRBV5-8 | CASSLMVTTMGYTF | TGTGCCAGCAGCTTGATGGTGACTACTATGGGCTACACCTTC
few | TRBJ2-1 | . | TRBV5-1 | CASSMTSAEQFF | TGCGCCAGCAGCATGACTAGTGCTGAGCAGTTCTTC
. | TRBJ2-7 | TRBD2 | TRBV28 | CASSLEAGGPLEQYF | TGTGCCAGCAGTTTAGAAGCGGGGGGGCCCCTCGAGCAGTACTTC
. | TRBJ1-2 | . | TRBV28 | CASSFRTAHYGYTF | TGTGCCAGCAGTTTCAGGACAGCCCACTATGGCTACACCTTC
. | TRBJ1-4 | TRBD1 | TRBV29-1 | CSVGLQGASNEKLFF | TGCAGCGTCGGATTACAGGGGGCGTCTAATGAAAAACTGTTTTTT
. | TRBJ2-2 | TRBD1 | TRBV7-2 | CASRSDRATGELFF | TGTGCCAGCAGATCGGACAGGGCCACCGGGGAGCTGTTTTTT
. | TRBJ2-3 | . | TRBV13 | CASSLGPRAVYTDTQYF | TGTGCCAGCAGCTTAGGGCCGAGAGCGGTCTACACAGATACGCAGTATTTT
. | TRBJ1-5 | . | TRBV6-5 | CASSITGHDQPQHF | TGTGCCAGCAGTATAACAGGGCACGATCAGCCCCAGCATTTT
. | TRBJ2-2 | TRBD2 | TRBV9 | CASSGPAGVGELFF | TGTGCCAGCAGCGGCCCAGCGGGAGTCGGGGAGCTGTTTTTT
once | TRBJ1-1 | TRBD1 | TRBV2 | CASSLGQGEAFF | TGTGCCAGCAGCCTCGGACAGGGTGAAGCTTTCTTT